This TCR beta chain was obtained from a study of T cells and Merkel cell carcinoma outcomes. Study results and limitations: In Merkel cell carcinoma, repertoire and T-cell density reportedly predicted outcomes.

The CDR3 consists of 15 residues. Trimming cost V 0 bases and J 4 bases, with 8 bases left between them. Germline-derived CDR1 and CDR2 are SGHRS and YFSETQ. A remark on this clone: The antigen remains unidentified.

Generated by immunoSEQ multiplex PCR, the TCRdb table keeps only in-frame clones and is missing some. The sample shows around 15,000 clones, roughly 76% of them seen only once. This TCR was sampled from a human donor with Merkel cell carcinoma. Sequencing used tumor tissue from Merkel cell carcinoma. The rearrangement joins TRBV5-1 to TRBJ2-6, with D possibly TRBD2 on 6 matching bases. For the CDR3, the DNA is TGCGCCAGCAGCTTGGTCGCGGGGGGGGCCAACGTCCTGACTTTC. Amino acids: CASSLVAGGANVLTF.